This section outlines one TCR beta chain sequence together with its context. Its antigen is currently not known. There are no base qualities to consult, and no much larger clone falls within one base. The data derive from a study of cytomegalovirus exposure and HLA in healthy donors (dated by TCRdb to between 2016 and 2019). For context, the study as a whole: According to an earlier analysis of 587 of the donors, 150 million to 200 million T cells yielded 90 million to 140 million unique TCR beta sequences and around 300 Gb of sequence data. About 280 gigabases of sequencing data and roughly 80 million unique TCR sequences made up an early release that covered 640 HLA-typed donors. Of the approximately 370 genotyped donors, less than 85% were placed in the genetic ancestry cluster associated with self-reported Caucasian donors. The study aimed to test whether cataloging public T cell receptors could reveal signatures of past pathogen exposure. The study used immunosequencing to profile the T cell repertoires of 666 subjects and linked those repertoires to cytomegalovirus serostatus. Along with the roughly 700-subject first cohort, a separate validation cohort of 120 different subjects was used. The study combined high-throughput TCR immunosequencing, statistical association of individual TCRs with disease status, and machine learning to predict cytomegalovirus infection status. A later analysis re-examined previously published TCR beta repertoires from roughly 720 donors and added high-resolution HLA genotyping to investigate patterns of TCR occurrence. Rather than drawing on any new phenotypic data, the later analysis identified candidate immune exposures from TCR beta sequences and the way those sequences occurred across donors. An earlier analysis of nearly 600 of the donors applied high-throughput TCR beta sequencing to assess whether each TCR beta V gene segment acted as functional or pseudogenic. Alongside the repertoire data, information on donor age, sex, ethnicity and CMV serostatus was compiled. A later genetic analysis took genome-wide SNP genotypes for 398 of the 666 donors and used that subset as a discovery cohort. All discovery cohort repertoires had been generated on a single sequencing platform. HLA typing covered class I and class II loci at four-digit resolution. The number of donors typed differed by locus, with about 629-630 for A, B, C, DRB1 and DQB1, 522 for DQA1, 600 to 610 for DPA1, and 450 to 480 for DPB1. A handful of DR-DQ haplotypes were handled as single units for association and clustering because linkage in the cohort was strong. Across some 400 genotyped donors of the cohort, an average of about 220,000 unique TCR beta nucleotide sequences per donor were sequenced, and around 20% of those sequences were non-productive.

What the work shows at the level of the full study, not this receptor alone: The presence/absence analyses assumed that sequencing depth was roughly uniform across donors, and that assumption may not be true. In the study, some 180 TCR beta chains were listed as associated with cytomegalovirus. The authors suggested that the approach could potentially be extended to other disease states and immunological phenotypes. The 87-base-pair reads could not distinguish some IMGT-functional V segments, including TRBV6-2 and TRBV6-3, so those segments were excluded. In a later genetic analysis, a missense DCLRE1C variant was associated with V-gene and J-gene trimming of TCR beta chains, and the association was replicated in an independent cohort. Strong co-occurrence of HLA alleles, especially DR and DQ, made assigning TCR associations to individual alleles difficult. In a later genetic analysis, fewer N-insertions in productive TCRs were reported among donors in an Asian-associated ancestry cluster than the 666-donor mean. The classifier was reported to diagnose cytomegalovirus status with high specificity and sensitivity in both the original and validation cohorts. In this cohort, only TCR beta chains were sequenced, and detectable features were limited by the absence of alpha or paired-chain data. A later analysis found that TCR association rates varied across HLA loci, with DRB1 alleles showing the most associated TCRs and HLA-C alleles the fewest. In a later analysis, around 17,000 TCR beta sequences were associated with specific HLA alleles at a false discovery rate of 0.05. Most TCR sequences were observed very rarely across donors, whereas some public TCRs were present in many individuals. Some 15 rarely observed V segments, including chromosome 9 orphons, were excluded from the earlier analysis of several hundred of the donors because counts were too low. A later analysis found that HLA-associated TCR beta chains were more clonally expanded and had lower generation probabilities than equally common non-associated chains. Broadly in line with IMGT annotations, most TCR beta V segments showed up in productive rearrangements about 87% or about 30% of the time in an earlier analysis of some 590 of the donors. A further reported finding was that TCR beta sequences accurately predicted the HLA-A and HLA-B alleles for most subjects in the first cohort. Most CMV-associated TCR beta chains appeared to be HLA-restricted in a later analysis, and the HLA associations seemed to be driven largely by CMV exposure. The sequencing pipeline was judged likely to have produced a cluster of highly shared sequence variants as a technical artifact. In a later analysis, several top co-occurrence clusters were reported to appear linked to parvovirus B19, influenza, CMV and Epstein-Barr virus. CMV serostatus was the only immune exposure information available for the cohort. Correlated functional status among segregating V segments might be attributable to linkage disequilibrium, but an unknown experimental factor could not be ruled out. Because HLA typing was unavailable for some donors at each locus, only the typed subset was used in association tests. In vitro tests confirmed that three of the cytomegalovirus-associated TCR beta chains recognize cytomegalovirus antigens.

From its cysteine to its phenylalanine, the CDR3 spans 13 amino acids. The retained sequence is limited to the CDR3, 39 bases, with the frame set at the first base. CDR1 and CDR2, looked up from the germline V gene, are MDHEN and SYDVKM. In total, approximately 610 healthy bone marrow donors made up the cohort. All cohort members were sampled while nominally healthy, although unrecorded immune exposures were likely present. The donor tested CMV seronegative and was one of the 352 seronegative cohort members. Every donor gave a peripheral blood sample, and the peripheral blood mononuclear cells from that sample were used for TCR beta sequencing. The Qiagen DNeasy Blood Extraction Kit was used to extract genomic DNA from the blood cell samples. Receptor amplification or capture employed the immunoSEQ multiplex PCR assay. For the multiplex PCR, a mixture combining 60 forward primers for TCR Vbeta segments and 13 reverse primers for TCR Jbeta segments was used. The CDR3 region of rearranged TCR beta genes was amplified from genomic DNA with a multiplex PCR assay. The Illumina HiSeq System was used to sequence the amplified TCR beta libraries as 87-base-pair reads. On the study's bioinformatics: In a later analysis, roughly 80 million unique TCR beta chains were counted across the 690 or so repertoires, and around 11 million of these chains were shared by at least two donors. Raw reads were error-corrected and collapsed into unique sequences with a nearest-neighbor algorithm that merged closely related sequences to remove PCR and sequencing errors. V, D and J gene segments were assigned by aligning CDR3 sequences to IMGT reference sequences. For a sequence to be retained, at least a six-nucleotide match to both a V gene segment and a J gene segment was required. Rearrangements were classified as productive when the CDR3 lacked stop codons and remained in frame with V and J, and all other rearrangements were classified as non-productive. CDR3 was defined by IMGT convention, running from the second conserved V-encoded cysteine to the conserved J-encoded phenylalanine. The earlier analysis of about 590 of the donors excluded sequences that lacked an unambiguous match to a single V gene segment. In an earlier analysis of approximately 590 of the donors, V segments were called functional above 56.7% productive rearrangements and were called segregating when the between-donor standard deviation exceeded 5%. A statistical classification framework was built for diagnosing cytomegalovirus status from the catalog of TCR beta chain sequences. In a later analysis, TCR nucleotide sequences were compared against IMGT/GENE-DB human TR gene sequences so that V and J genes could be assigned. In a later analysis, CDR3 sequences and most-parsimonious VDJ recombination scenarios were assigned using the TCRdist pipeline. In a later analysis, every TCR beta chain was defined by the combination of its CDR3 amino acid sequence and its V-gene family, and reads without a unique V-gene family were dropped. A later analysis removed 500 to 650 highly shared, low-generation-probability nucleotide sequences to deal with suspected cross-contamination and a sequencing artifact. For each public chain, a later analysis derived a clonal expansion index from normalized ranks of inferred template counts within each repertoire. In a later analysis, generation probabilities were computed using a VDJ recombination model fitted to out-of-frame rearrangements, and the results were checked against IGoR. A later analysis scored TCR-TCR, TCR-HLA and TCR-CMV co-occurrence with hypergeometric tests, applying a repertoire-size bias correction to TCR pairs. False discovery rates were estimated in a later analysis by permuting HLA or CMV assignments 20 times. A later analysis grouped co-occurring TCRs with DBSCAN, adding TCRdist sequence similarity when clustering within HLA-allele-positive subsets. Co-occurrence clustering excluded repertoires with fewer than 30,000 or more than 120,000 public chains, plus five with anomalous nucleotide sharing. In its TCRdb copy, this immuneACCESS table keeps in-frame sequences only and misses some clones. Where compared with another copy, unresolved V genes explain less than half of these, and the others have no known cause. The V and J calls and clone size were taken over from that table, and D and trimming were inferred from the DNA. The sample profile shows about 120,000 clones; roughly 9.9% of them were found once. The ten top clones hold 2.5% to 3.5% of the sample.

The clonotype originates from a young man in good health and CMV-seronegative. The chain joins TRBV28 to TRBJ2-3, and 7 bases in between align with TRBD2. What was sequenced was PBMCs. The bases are TGTGCGGGCGGGAGAGGAGGCACAGATACGCAGTATTTT. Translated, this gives CAGGRGGTDTQYF.